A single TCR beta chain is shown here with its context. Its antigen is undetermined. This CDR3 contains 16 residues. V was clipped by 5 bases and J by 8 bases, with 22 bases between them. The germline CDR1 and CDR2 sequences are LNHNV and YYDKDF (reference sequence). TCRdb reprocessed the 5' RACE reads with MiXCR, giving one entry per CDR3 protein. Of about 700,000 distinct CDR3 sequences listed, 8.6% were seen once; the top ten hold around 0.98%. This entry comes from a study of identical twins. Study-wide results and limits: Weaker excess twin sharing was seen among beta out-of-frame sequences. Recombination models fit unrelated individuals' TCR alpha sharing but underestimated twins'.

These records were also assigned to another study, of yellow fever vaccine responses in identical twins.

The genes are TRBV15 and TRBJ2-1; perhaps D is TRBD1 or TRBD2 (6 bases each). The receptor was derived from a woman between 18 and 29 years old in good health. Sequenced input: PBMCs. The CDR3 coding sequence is TGTGCCACCAGCCTTCGCGTCGGGGGCCTGGATTATGAGCAGTTCTTC. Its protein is CATSLRVGGLDYEQFF.